The rows below give T cell receptor beta chains drawn from one sample of a study of OX40 agonist ivuxolimab in advanced cancers. Using immunoSEQ multiplex PCR, the repertoire was profiled, and TCRdb retains in-frame clones only, with some absent. The data show fewer than 95,000 clones, with roughly 90% seen just once and about 3% held by the top ten. The material was CD4+ or CD8+ T cells sorted from blood, obtained in a trial of the OX40 agonist ivuxolimab. The receptors were gathered from an adult with an advanced solid tumor such as melanoma, head and neck, liver or kidney cancer. Each CDR3 is given with its conserved first and last residue. The D gene is left open where the match is weak. The size of a clone is reported for some rows only, either as once, few or many, or as a class for expanded clones.

d_gene	abundance	v_gene	len	j_gene	CDR3aa	CDR3nt
-	-	TRBV27	15	TRBJ2-5	CASSPSERWQETQYF	TGTGCCAGCAGTCCCTCGGAGCGTTGGCAAGAGACCCAGTACTTC
TRBD2	-	TRBV27	15	TRBJ2-7	CASSLRRGDSYEQYF	TGTGCCAGCAGTTTAAGGCGGGGGGACTCCTACGAGCAGTACTTC
-	-	TRBV6-5	16	TRBJ1-4	CASSYFGGATNEKLFF	TGTGCCAGCAGTTACTTTGGGGGCGCAACTAATGAAAAACTGTTTTTT
-	-	TRBV20-1	11	TRBJ2-7	CSAESGLEQYF	TGCAGTGCTGAATCAGGGCTCGAGCAGTACTTC
-	-	TRBV29-1	13	TRBJ2-7	CSVEQGIPYEQYF	TGCAGCGTTGAACAGGGGATACCCTACGAGCAGTACTTC
TRBD2	-	TRBV7-6	19	TRBJ2-3	CASSLAFRSAGGVADTQYF	TGTGCCAGCAGCTTAGCCTTTCGCTCCGCGGGGGGTGTAGCGGATACGCAGTATTTT
-	-	TRBV12-5	15	TRBJ2-7	CASGLYRTDSYEQYF	TGTGCTAGTGGTTTATATCGGACAGACAGCTACGAGCAGTACTTC
-	-	TRBV11-2	14	TRBJ2-1	CASSLVGRINEQFF	TGTGCCAGCAGCTTAGTCGGGCGGATCAATGAGCAGTTCTTC
-	-	TRBV27	14	TRBJ1-6	CANLGDNLNSPLHF	TGTGCCAACCTAGGGGACAACTTAAATTCACCCCTCCACTTT
-	-	TRBV27	13	TRBJ2-1	CASSFSRGNEQFF	TGTGCCAGCAGTTTTTCTCGGGGGAATGAGCAGTTCTTC
TRBD1	once	TRBV4-1	14	TRBJ1-5	CASSQGTGGEPQHF	TGCGCCAGCAGCCAAGGGACAGGGGGTGAGCCCCAGCATTTT
-	-	TRBV10-3	13	TRBJ2-7	CAISEVGLGEQYF	TGTGCCATCAGTGAAGTAGGGCTGGGAGAGCAGTACTTC
-	-	TRBV7-7	16	TRBJ2-5	CASSLARNQHKETQYF	TGTGCTAGCAGCTTAGCGAGGAACCAACATAAGGAGACCCAGTACTTC
TRBD2	-	TRBV15	18	TRBJ2-1	CATSRLAGVISSYNEQFF	TGTGCCACCAGCAGACTAGCGGGAGTCATTAGCTCCTACAATGAGCAGTTCTTC
-	-	TRBV7-9	14	TRBJ1-2	CASSFYGEGEGYTF	TGTGCCAGCAGCTTTTACGGTGAGGGGGAAGGCTACACCTTC
-	-	TRBV27	16	TRBJ2-1	CASSFIPLGPYNEQFF	TGTGCCAGCAGTTTTATCCCCTTGGGGCCCTACAATGAGCAGTTCTTC